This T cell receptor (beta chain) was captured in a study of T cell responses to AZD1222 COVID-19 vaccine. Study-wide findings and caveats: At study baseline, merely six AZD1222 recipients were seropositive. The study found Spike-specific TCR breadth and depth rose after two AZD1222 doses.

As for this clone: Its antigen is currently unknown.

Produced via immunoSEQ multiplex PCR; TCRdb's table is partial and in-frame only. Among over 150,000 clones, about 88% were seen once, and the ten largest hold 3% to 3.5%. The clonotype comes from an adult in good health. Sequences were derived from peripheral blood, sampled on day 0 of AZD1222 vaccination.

The CDR3 spells CASSPPAGTHEQYF. For the CDR3, the DNA is TGTGCCAGCTCACCACCGGCAGGGACCCACGAGCAGTACTTC. V and J are TRBV18 and TRBJ2-7; the D gene could be TRBD1 or TRBD2 (5 bases each). Germline CDR1 reads KGHSH; CDR2 reads LQKENI. Trimming took off 0 bases at V and 5 bases at J, with 11 bases between the two ends. The CDR3 is 14 residues long.